The 3 T cell receptor beta chains presented below share a single source sample, sequenced in a study of shared clonotypes between healthy human individuals. Naive CD8 populations comprised CD45RO-negative cells positively selected for CCR7, excluding terminally differentiated effector memory CD45RA+ cells. The repertoire was sequenced with immunoSEQ multiplex PCR; TCRdb's copy has only in-frame clones and lacks some. The table shows nearly 600,000 clones, with nearly 97% occurring only once. Sequenced input: naive CD8+ T cells sorted from blood. The receptors here all came from a woman in her twenties or thirties in good health.

The chain employs TRBV21-1 and TRBJ2-2; TRBD2 is the table's D call, not checked against the DNA. TRBV21-1 is labeled a pseudogene. CDR3 length: 13 residues. The CDR3 sequence is CARGEGLDGELFF. In DNA, the CDR3 is TGTGCCAGGGGGGAGGGCCTGGACGGGGAGCTGTTTTTT.

V usage is TRBV28 and J usage is TRBJ1-1; a possible D gene is TRBD1 (5 bases). Germline V gene sequence: CDR1 MDHEN, CDR2 SYDVKM. This CDR3 is built from 11 residues. V gave up 7 bases and J gave up 4 bases, with 7 bases separating them. As DNA, the CDR3 is TGTGCCAGCATGAGGGGCACTGAAGCTTTCTTT. This translates into CASMRGTEAFF.

This clone has only one observation. The chain uses TRBV27 and TRBJ1-1; possibly TRBD1 for D (6 bases). This CDR3 has 14 residues. Trimming stripped 7 bases from V and 7 bases from J, with 19 bases between. The germline V gene encodes CDR1 MNHEY and CDR2 SMNVEV (reference sequence). Here the CDR3 reads CASISLGGIGEAFF. As DNA, the CDR3 is TGTGCCAGCATTTCCTTAGGGGGAATCGGTGAAGCTTTCTTT.